The sequence of this T cell receptor (beta chain) was determined in a study of T cell clonotyping in hematopoietic cell transplantation. CDR1 is SGHAT, CDR2 FQNNGV, per germline. The CDR3 has 13 amino acids. V lost 1 base and J lost 2, with 6 bases in between. Study outcomes and limitations: Recipient TCR diversity dropped after transplant; expanded clonotypes rose from day 30 to 180.

Points on this clone: Its antigen is as yet unknown.

The repertoire was sequenced with immunoSEQ multiplex PCR; TCRdb's copy has only in-frame clones and lacks some. The data show approximately 3,500 clones, around 80% seen once. This TCR came from a female patient aged 50-59 years who had an allogeneic stem cell transplant from an unrelated donor, so the T cells may come from the graft donor. Some clones in this sample may be carry-over from other donors' samples. The sequencing used peripheral blood mononuclear cells, collected at the time of graft-versus-host disease after allogeneic stem cell transplant. This chain links TRBV11-2 with TRBJ2-7; D is possibly TRBD2 (5 bases). The CDR3 sequence: CASSLGTAYEQYF. The DNA of the CDR3 is TGTGCCAGCAGCTTAGGGACTGCCTACGAGCAGTACTTC.